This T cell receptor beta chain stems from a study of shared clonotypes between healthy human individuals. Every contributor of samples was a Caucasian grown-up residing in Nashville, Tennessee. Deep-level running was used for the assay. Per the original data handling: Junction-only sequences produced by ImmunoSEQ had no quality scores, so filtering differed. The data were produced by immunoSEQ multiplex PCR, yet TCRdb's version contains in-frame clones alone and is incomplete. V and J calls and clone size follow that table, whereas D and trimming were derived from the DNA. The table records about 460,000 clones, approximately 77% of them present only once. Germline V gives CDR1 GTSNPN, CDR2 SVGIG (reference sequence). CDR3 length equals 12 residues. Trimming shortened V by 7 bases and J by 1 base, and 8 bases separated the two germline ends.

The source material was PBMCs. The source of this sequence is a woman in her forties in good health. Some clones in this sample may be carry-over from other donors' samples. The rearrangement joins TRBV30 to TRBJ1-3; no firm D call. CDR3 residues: CALDTSGNTIYF. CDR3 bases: TGTGCCTTAGACACTTCTGGAAACACCATATATTTT.